A selection of T cell receptor beta chains follows, all from one sample in a study of shared clonotypes between healthy human individuals. Clones were read by immunoSEQ multiplex PCR, and TCRdb kept only the in-frame ones, dropping some. This sample yields hundreds of thousands of clones, of which less than 80% are seen a single time; around 1.8% belongs to the top ten. The sample was memory CD4+ T cells sorted from blood. Receptor source: a woman under 40 in good health. The CDR3 runs from the conserved cysteine through the conserved F or W. A D gene is named only where the DNA matches it firmly. Clone size is not always given. Where it is, it says once, few, many or a class for expanded clones.

j_gene,abundance,v_gene,d_gene,CDR3aa,CDR3nt
TRBJ2-7,many,TRBV19,.,CASTGNLDEQYF,TGTGCCAGTACTGGCAATTTGGACGAGCAGTACTTC
TRBJ2-7,.,TRBV4-1,.,CASSPSVSGPISYEQYF,TGCGCCAGCAGCCCGTCTGTTAGTGGGCCGATCTCCTACGAGCAGTACTTC
TRBJ2-3,.,TRBV25-1,.,CASSDTSAPDTQYF,TGTGCCAGCAGTGACACATCGGCCCCAGATACGCAGTATTTT
TRBJ2-7,.,TRBV25-1,.,CATYGGISYEQYF,TGTGCCACCTACGGGGGTATTAGCTACGAGCAGTACTTC
TRBJ2-3,.,TRBV27,TRBD1,CASSYRPGGKTDTQYF,TGTGCCAGCAGTTATCGGCCAGGGGGCAAGACAGATACGCAGTATTTT
TRBJ2-5,once,TRBV29-1,TRBD1,CSALGQGAEEQYF,TGCAGCGCATTGGGACAGGGGGCGGAAGAGCAGTACTTC
TRBJ1-2,.,TRBV28,TRBD1,CASRTGTSSGYGYTF,TGTGCCAGCAGGACAGGGACTTCATCCGGCTATGGCTACACCTTC
TRBJ1-3,.,TRBV2,TRBD1,CASRVQGSSGNTIYF,TGTGCCAGCAGGGTACAGGGGAGCTCTGGAAACACCATATATTTT
TRBJ2-5,few,TRBV4-1,TRBD1,CASSRRLQLGTGEETQYF,TGCGCCAGCAGCCGCCGACTTCAGCTCGGGACAGGTGAAGAGACCCAGTACTTC
TRBJ2-7,.,TRBV7-3,.,CASSLGPVNEQYF,TGTGCCAGCAGCTTAGGTCCCGTCAACGAGCAGTACTTC
TRBJ1-2,.,TRBV7-3,.,CASSPTTGNYGYTF,TGTGCCAGCAGCCCAACAACAGGAAACTATGGCTACACCTTC
TRBJ1-3,.,TRBV4-1,TRBD1,CASSFRTGLGNTIYF,TGCGCCAGCAGCTTCCGGACAGGGCTCGGAAACACCATATATTTT
TRBJ2-7,.,TRBV4-1,.,CASSKIGGEQYF,TGCGCCAGCAGCAAAATCGGAGGGGAGCAGTACTTC
TRBJ2-7,.,TRBV6-5,TRBD2,CASSRSGTGNEQYF,TGTGCCAGCAGTCGAAGCGGGACGGGGAACGAGCAGTACTTC
TRBJ1-1,.,TRBV2,.,CASRNAEAFF,TGTGCCAGCAGAAACGCTGAAGCTTTCTTT
TRBJ2-1,.,TRBV5-4,.,CASSLAGFARSDEQFF,TGTGCCAGCAGCTTGGCCGGCTTCGCTCGTTCGGATGAGCAGTTCTTC
TRBJ2-5,.,TRBV7-9,.,CASSPPSGETQYF,TGTGCCAGCAGCCCTCCCAGTGGGGAGACCCAGTACTTC
TRBJ1-4,.,TRBV30,TRBD1,CAWKRTGPTNEKLFF,TGTGCCTGGAAAAGGACAGGTCCAACTAATGAAAAACTGTTTTTT
TRBJ2-7,once,TRBV5-4,.,CASSLGQSYEQYF,TGTGCCAGCAGCTTGGGGCAGAGCTACGAGCAGTACTTC
TRBJ2-7,few,TRBV7-9,.,CASSPDILREQYF,TGTGCCAGCAGCCCAGACATCCTACGCGAGCAGTACTTC
TRBJ2-7,few,TRBV9,TRBD2,CASSVGLAGDYEQYF,TGTGCCAGCAGCGTCGGACTAGCGGGAGACTACGAGCAGTACTTC
TRBJ1-2,.,TRBV19,.,CASSPGGRYSYGYTF,TGTGCCAGTAGTCCCGGCGGACGGTACTCCTATGGCTACACCTTC
TRBJ2-7,.,TRBV30,.,CAWSVGGPRSYEQYF,TGTGCCTGGAGTGTAGGTGGCCCCCGCTCCTACGAGCAGTACTTC
TRBJ2-5,many,TRBV28,.,CASSLPSGHQETQYF,TGTGCCAGCAGTTTGCCGAGCGGGCACCAAGAGACCCAGTACTTC
TRBJ1-1,.,TRBV28,TRBD1,CASSLGDRGATEAFF,TGTGCCAGCAGTTTAGGGGACAGGGGGGCGACTGAAGCTTTCTTT
TRBJ1-2,.,TRBV28,TRBD1,CASRTGTGSYGYTF,TGTGCCAGCCGAACCGGGACAGGGTCCTATGGCTACACCTTC
TRBJ1-1,.,TRBV15,.,CATSRAQGYTEAFF,TGTGCCACCAGCAGAGCACAGGGATACACTGAAGCTTTCTTT
TRBJ2-7,.,TRBV11-2,.,CASSSDWSREQYF,TGTGCCAGCAGCTCAGACTGGTCTCGCGAGCAGTACTTC
TRBJ1-1,.,TRBV29-1,.,CSVLTNTEAFF,TGCAGCGTTCTAACCAACACTGAAGCTTTCTTT
TRBJ1-5,many,TRBV21-1,.,CASSKGTLAEGNQPQHF,TGTGCCAGCAGCAAAGGGACCCTGGCCGAGGGGAATCAGCCCCAGCATTTT
TRBJ1-3,.,TRBV18,.,CASSETGSSGNTIYF,TGTGCCAGCTCTGAGACGGGGAGCTCTGGAAACACCATATATTTT
TRBJ1-1,once,TRBV7-8,TRBD1,CASSTRTGMNTEAFF,TGTGCCAGCAGCACAAGGACAGGGATGAACACTGAAGCTTTCTTT
TRBJ1-4,.,TRBV5-1,.,CASSFYAGGDEKLFF,TGCGCCAGCAGCTTCTATGCCGGGGGTGATGAAAAACTGTTTTTT
TRBJ2-1,.,TRBV29-1,TRBD2,CSVRDPLAGGGGEQFF,TGCAGCGTTCGGGACCCTCTAGCGGGAGGTGGTGGTGAGCAGTTCTTC
TRBJ1-2,.,TRBV19,.,CASSRGANYGYTF,TGTGCCAGTAGCAGGGGAGCTAACTATGGCTACACCTTC
TRBJ2-3,.,TRBV6-5,TRBD1,CASRDRGRGDTQYF,TGTGCCAGCAGGGACAGGGGGCGGGGAGATACGCAGTATTTT
TRBJ2-2,.,TRBV5-1,.,CASSLTESGELFF,TGCGCCAGCAGCTTAACAGAATCCGGGGAGCTGTTTTTT
TRBJ1-1,.,TRBV28,TRBD1,CASSTGAMNTEAFF,TGTGCCAGCTCCACAGGGGCGATGAACACTGAAGCTTTCTTT
TRBJ1-3,.,TRBV4-1,TRBD1,CASSQDRGTGSGNTIYF,TGCGCCAGCAGCCAAGACCGTGGGACAGGGAGCGGAAACACCATATATTTT
TRBJ2-3,.,TRBV7-9,TRBD1,CASSKGGNTDTQYF,TGTGCCAGCAGCAAAGGGGGCAACACAGATACGCAGTATTTT
TRBJ2-7,.,TRBV28,.,CASLSGEGWYEQYF,TGTGCCAGCCTGAGCGGAGAGGGGTGGTACGAGCAGTACTTC